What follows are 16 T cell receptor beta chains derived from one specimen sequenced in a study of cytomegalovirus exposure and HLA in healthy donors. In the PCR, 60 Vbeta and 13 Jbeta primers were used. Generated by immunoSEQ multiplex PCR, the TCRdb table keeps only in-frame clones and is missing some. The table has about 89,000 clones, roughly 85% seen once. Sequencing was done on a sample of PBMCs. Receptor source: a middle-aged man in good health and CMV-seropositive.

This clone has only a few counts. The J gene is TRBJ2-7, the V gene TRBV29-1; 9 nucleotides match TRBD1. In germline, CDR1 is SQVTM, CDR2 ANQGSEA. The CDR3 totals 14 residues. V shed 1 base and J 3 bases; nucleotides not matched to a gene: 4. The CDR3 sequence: CSVEAGTGFYEQYF. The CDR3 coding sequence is TGCAGCGTTGAAGCCGGGACAGGGTTCTACGAGCAGTACTTC.

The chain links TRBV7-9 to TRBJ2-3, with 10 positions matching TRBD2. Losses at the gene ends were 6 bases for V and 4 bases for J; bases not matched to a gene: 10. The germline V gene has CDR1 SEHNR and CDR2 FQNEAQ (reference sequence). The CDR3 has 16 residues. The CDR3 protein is CASSPPPGLAPDTQYF. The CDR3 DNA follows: TGTGCCAGCAGTCCTCCGCCGGGACTAGCGCCAGATACGCAGTATTTT.

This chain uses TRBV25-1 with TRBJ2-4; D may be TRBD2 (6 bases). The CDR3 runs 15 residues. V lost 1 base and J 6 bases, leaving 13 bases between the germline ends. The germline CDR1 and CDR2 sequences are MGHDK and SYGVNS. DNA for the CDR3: TGTGCCAGCAGTGAATCATGGGACTCGTCAAACATTCAGTACTTC. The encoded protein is CASSESWDSSNIQYF.

This chain's CDR3 is CASIWGLLNTEAFF. CDR3 DNA sequence: TGTGCCAGCATCTGGGGGCTACTGAACACTGAAGCTTTCTTT. The chain uses TRBV6-1 and TRBJ1-1; a weak D match, TRBD1 (6 bases). Germline V gives CDR1 MNHNS, CDR2 SASEGT. The V and J ends lost 7 bases and 0 bases respectively, with 12 bases between them. The CDR3 runs to 14 residues.

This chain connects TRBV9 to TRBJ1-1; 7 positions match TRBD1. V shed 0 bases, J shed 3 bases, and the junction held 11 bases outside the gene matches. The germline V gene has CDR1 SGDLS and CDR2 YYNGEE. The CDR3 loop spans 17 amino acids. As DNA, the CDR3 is TGTGCCAGCAGCGTAGGACTGGCGAGGGGGCAAGACACTGAAGCTTTCTTT. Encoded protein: CASSVGLARGQDTEAFF.

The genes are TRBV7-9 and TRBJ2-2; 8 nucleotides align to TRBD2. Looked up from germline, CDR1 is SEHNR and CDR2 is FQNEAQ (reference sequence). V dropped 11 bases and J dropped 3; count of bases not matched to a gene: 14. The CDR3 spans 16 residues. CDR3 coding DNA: TGTGCCGGCATCAGTTCGGGACTAGTTTACACCGGGGAGCTGTTTTTT. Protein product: CAGISSGLVYTGELFF.

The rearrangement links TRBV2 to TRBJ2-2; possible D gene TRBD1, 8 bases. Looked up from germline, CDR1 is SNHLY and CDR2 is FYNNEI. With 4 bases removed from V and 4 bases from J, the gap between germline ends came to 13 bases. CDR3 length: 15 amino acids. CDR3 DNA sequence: TGTGCCAGCAGTGGGACAGGGAGGGGCACCGGGGAGCTGTTTTTT. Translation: CASSGTGRGTGELFF.

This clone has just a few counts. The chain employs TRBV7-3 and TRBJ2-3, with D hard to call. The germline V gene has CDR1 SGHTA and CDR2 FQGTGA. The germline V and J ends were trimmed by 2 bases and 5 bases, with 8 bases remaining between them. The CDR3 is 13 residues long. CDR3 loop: CASSLASGDTQYF. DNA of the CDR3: TGTGCCAGCAGCTTAGCTTCGGGAGATACGCAGTATTTT.

The CDR3 bases are TGTGCCAGCAGCGTAGGACTAGCGGGGGCCTACAATGAGCAGTTCTTC. Translation: CASSVGLAGAYNEQFF. The rearrangement joins TRBV5-4 to TRBJ2-1, with TRBD2 matching 13 bases. Germline assignment: CDR1 SGHNT and CDR2 YYREEE (reference sequence). With V trimmed by 4 bases and J by 2 bases, 3 bases remained unmatched. The CDR3 has 16 amino acids.

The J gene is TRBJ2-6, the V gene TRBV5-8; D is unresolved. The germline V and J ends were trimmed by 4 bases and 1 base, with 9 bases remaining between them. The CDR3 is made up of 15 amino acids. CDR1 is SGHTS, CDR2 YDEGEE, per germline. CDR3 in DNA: TGTGCCAGCAGCCGAGAGAGGTCTGGGGCCAACGTCCTGACTTTC. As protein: CASSRERSGANVLTF.

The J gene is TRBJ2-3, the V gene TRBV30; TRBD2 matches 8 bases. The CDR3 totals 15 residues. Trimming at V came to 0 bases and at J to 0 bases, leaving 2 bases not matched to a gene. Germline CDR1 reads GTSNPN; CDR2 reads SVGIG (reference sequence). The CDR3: CAWSVGGGSTDTQYF. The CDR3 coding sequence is TGTGCCTGGAGTGTGGGCGGGGGGAGCACAGATACGCAGTATTTT.

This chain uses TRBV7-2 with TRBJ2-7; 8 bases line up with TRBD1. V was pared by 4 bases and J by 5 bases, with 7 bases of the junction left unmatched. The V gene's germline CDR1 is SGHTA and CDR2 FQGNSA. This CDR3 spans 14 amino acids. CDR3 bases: TGTGCCAGCAGCTCAAGGACAGGGAGCAACGAGCAGTACTTC. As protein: CASSSRTGSNEQYF.

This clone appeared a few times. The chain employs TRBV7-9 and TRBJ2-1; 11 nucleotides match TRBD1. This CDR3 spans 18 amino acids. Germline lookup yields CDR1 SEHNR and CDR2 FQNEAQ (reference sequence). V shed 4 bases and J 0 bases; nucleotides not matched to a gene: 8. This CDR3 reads CASSSRTGGRGSYNEQFF. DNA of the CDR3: TGTGCCAGCAGCTCCCGGACAGGGGGCCGCGGCTCCTACAATGAGCAGTTCTTC.

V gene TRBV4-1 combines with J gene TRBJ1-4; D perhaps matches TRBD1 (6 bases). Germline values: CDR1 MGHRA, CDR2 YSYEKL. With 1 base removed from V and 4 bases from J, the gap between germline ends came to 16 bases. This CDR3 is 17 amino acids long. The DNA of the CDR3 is TGCGCCAGCAGCCAAGTCTTGGCAGGGGTCTTTAATGAAAAACTGTTTTTT. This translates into CASSQVLAGVFNEKLFF.

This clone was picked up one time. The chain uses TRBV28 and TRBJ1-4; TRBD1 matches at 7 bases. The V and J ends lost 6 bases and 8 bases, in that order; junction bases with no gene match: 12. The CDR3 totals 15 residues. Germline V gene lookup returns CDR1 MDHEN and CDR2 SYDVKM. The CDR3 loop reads CASSGQGTVPEKLFF. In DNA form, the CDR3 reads TGTGCCAGCAGCGGGCAGGGGACAGTTCCCGAAAAACTGTTTTTT.

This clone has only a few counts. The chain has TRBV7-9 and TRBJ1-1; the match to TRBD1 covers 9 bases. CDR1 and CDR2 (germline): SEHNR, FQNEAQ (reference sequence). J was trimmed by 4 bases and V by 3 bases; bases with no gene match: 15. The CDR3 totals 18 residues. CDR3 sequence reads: CASSFFRTGADGSTEAFF. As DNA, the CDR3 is TGTGCCAGCAGCTTCTTCCGGACAGGGGCTGATGGAAGCACTGAAGCTTTCTTT.